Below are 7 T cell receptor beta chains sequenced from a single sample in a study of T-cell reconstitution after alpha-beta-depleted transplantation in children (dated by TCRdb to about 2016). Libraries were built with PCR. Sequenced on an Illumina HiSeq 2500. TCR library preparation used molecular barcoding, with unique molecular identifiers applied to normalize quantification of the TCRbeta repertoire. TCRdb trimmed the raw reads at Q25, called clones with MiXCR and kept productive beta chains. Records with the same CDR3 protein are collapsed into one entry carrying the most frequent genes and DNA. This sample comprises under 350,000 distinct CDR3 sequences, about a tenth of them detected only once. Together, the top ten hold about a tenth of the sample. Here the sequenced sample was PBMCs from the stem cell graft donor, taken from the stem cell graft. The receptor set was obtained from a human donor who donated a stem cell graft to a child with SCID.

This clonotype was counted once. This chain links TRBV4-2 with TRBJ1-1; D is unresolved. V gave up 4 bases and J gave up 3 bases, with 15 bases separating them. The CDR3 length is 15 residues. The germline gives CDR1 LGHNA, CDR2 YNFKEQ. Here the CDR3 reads CASSRLKKVDTEAFF. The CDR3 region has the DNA TGTGCCAGCAGCCGGCTAAAAAAGGTAGACACTGAAGCTTTCTTT.

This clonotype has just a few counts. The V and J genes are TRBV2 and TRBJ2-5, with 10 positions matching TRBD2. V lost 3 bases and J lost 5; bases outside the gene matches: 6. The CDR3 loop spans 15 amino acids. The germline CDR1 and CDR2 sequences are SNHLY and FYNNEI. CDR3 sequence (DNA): TGTGCCAGCAGTGACCTAGCGGGGGCTCTCGAGACCCAGTACTTC. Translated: CASSDLAGALETQYF.

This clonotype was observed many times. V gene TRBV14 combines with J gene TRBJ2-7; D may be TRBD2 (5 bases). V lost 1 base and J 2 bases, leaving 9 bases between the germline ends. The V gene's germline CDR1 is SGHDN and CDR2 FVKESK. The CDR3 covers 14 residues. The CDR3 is CASSQVAGPYEQYF. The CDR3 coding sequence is TGTGCCAGCAGCCAAGTGGCGGGTCCCTACGAGCAGTACTTC.

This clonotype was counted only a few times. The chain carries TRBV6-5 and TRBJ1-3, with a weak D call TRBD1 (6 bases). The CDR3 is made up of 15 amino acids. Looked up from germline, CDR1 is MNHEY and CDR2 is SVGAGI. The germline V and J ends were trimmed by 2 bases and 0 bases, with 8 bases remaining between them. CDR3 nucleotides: TGTGCCAGCAGTTACGGCAGGGGCTCTGGAAACACCATATATTTT. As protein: CASSYGRGSGNTIYF.

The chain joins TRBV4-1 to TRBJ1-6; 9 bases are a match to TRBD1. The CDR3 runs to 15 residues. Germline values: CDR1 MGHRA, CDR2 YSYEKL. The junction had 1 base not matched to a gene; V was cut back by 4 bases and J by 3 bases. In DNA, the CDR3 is TGCGCCAGCAGCCCGGGACAGGGCTATAATTCACCCCTCCACTTT. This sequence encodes CASSPGQGYNSPLHF.

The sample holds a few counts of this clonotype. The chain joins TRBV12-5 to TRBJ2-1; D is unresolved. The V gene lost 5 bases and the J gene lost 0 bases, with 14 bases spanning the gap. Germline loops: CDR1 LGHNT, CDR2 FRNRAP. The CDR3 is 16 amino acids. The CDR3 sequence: CASGARTESSYNEQFF. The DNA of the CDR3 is TGTGCTAGTGGTGCCCGTACTGAGAGCTCCTACAATGAGCAGTTCTTC.

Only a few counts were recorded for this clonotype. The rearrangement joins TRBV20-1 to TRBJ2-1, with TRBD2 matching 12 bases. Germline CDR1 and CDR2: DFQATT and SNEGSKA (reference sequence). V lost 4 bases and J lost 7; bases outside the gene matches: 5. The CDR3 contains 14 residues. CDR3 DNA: TGCAGTGCTAAAAGACTAGCGGGGGAAAATGAGCAGTTCTTC. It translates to CSAKRLAGENEQFF.